This T cell receptor beta chain originates from a study of blood T cell repertoires in COVID-19. About the study: Collection of acute and convalescent COVID-19 samples took place in the United States, Italy and Spain.

Participant-reported clinical history was the basis for cohort assignment. Cohort 3 recovered donors had two negative PCRs, clearance, or symptom resolution. Libraries were prepared by immunoSEQ multiplex PCR; TCRdb keeps only in-frame clonotypes and omits some of them. The sample contains 350,000 to 550,000 clones, around 87% of which appear only once. Trimming removed 3 bases at V and 2 bases at J, with 9 bases between. This CDR3 has 14 residues. CDR1 KGHSH and CDR2 LQKENI come from the germline V gene. The sequence was obtained from a man under 40 who had recovered from COVID-19. V is TRBV18 and J is TRBJ2-3; tentative D call: TRBD1 (5 bases). Sequenced material: PBMCs or T cells enriched from blood (not recorded which). CDR3 in DNA: TGTGCCAGCTCACCGAGTGGGGCCACAGATACGCAGTATTTT. It is translated as CASSPSGATDTQYF.